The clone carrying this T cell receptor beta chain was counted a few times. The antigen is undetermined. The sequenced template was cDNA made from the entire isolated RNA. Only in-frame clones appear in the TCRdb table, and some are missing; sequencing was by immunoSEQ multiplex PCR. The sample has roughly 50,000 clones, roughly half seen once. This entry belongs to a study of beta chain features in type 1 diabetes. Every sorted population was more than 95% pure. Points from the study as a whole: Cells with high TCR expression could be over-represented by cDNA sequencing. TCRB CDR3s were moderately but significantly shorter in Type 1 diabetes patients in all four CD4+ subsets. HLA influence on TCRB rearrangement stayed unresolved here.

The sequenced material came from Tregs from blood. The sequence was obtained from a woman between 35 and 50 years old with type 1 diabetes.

The CDR3 here is CASSPDRVRRETQYF. CDR3 DNA sequence: TGTGCCAGCAGCCCTGACAGGGTCCGCCGGGAGACCCAGTACTTC. This chain connects TRBV7-2 to TRBJ2-5; 7 bases line up with TRBD1. V gave up 5 bases and J gave up 5 bases; unmatched junction bases: 11. CDR1 and CDR2 (germline): SGHTA, FQGNSA. The CDR3 runs 15 residues.